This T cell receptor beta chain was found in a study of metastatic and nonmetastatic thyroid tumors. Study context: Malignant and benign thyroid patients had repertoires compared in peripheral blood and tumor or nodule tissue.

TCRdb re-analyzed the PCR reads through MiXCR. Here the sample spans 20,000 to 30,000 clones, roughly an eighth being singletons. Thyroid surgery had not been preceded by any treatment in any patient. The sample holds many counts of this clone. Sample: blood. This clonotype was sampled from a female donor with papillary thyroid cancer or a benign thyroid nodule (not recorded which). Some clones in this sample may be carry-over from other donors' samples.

CDR3 sequence: CASSEPYGDSPLHF. CDR3 sequence (DNA): TGCGCCAGCAGTGAGCCCTATGGGGATTCACCCCTCCACTTT. The rearrangement joins TRBV10-2 to TRBJ1-6, with unresolved D. Trimming stripped 2 bases from V and 8 bases from J, with 10 bases between. CDR1 is WSHSY and CDR2 is SAAADI in the germline V gene. This CDR3 is built from 14 residues.